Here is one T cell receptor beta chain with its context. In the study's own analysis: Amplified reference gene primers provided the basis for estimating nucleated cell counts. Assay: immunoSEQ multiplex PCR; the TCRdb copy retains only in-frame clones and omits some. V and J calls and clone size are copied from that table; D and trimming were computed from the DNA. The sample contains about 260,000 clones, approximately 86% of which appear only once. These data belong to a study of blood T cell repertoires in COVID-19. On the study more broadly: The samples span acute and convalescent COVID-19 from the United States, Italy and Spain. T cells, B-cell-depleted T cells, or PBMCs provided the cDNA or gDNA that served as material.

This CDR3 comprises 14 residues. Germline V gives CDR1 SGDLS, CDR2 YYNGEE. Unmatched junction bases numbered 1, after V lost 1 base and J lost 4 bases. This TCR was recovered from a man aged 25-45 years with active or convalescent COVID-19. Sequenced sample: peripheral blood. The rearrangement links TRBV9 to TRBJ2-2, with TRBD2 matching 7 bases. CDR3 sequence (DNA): TGTGCCAGCAGCGTATGGGAGGGCACCGGGGAGCTGTTTTTT. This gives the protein CASSVWEGTGELFF.